A selection of T cell receptor beta chains follows, all from one sample in a study of blood T cell repertoires in COVID-19. The assay was immunoSEQ multiplex PCR, and TCRdb's table has in-frame clones only and misses some. The profile shows some 180,000 clones, about nine tenths of them singletons. Material: peripheral blood. The receptors were gathered from a man in his 70s with active or convalescent COVID-19. Both conserved end residues are part of each CDR3. The D gene is left open where the match is weak. The size of a clone is reported for some rows only, either as once, few or many, or as a class for expanded clones.

V: TRBV7-2; D: NA; size: NA; J: TRBJ2-1; CDR3: CASSLQGYNEQFF; DNA: TGTGCCAGCAGCCTACAGGGTTACAATGAGCAGTTCTTC
V: TRBV7-2; D: NA; size: NA; J: TRBJ2-5; CDR3: CASSLGRGLGGTQYF; DNA: TGTGCCAGCAGCTTAGGGAGGGGACTCGGCGGGACCCAGTACTTC
V: TRBV14; D: TRBD1; size: NA; J: TRBJ2-5; CDR3: CASSVQGAETQYF; DNA: TGTGCCAGCAGCGTTCAGGGGGCAGAGACCCAGTACTTC
V: TRBV5-5; D: TRBD1; size: NA; J: TRBJ1-4; CDR3: CASSLGTGPHLGEKLFF; DNA: TGTGCCAGCAGCTTGGGGACAGGGCCCCATCTCGGTGAAAAACTGTTTTTT
V: TRBV7-9; D: NA; size: NA; J: TRBJ1-2; CDR3: CASSLAGRAYGYTF; DNA: TGTGCCAGCAGCTTAGCGGGCAGGGCCTATGGCTACACCTTC
V: TRBV7-2; D: NA; size: NA; J: TRBJ1-5; CDR3: CASSSQGRRGAAQPQHF; DNA: TGTGCCAGCAGCTCACAGGGCCGGCGTGGGGCGGCTCAGCCCCAGCATTTT
V: TRBV5-6; D: NA; size: NA; J: TRBJ1-2; CDR3: CASSLYTGIGYTF; DNA: TGTGCCAGCAGCTTGTACACAGGGATCGGCTACACCTTC
V: TRBV7-2; D: NA; size: NA; J: TRBJ1-1; CDR3: CASSLEGLRESEAFF; DNA: TGTGCCAGCAGCTTAGAGGGCCTGAGGGAGTCGGAGGCTTTCTTT
V: TRBV6-2/TRBV6-3; D: NA; size: NA; J: TRBJ2-1; CDR3: CASSSPQRRSYNEQFF; DNA: TGTGCCAGCAGTTCGCCCCAGCGCCGCTCCTACAATGAGCAGTTCTTC
V: TRBV4-3; D: TRBD1; size: few; J: TRBJ1-2; CDR3: CASSQQLDRNYGYTF; DNA: TGCGCCAGCAGCCAACAATTGGACAGGAACTATGGCTACACCTTC
V: TRBV27; D: NA; size: NA; J: TRBJ1-5; CDR3: CASRAWASQPQHF; DNA: TGTGCCAGCAGGGCCTGGGCCAGTCAGCCCCAGCATTTT
V: TRBV10-3; D: NA; size: once; J: TRBJ2-5; CDR3: CAAGWKTGETQYF; DNA: TGTGCTGCCGGATGGAAGACGGGGGAGACCCAGTACTTC
V: TRBV7-2; D: NA; size: NA; J: TRBJ2-7; CDR3: CASSSTGTLSYEQYF; DNA: TGTGCCAGCAGCTCCACCGGGACACTTTCCTACGAGCAGTACTTC
V: TRBV7-2; D: NA; size: NA; J: TRBJ2-1; CDR3: CASSIDSEQFF; DNA: TGTGCCAGCAGCATCGACAGTGAGCAGTTCTTC
V: TRBV5-1; D: NA; size: NA; J: TRBJ2-7; CDR3: CASSDRGRVYEQYF; DNA: TGCGCCAGCTCGGACAGAGGGAGGGTCTACGAGCAGTACTTC
V: TRBV7-9; D: NA; size: few; J: TRBJ2-7; CDR3: CASSFRGYEQYF; DNA: TGTGCCAGCAGCTTCCGGGGTTACGAGCAGTACTTC
V: TRBV18; D: TRBD1; size: NA; J: TRBJ1-2; CDR3: CASSPSAGQGRSYGYTF; DNA: TGTGCCAGCTCACCATCCGCGGGACAGGGGAGGTCTTATGGCTACACCTTC
V: TRBV7-2; D: NA; size: NA; J: TRBJ1-2; CDR3: CASSQREGVGYGYTF; DNA: TGTGCCAGCAGCCAACGAGAGGGGGTCGGCTATGGCTACACCTTC
V: TRBV6-5; D: NA; size: few; J: TRBJ1-5; CDR3: CASSSGDSGHPQHF; DNA: TGTGCCAGCAGTTCAGGGGATTCCGGTCACCCCCAGCATTTT
V: TRBV5-1; D: NA; size: NA; J: TRBJ1-1; CDR3: CASSPLGEGEAFF; DNA: TGCGCCAGCAGCCCCCTGGGGGAGGGAGAAGCTTTCTTT
V: TRBV6-6; D: NA; size: NA; J: TRBJ2-4; CDR3: CASRLAVAKNIQYF; DNA: TGTGCCAGCAGGTTAGCGGTAGCCAAAAACATTCAGTACTTC
V: TRBV5-1; D: TRBD1; size: NA; J: TRBJ2-7; CDR3: CASSSTGGADFYEQYF; DNA: TGCGCCAGCAGCTCGACAGGGGGCGCGGACTTCTACGAGCAGTACTTC
V: TRBV25-1; D: NA; size: NA; J: TRBJ1-2; CDR3: CASRLDRTSYTF; DNA: TGTGCCAGCCGCTTGGACAGAACTTCTTACACCTTC
V: TRBV13; D: TRBD1; size: NA; J: TRBJ2-2; CDR3: CASSSLPSRQGSGELFF; DNA: TGTGCCAGCAGCTCTCTACCCAGCCGACAGGGGAGCGGGGAGCTGTTTTTT
V: TRBV5-4; D: TRBD1; size: NA; J: TRBJ1-1; CDR3: CASSADREKAFF; DNA: TGTGCCAGCAGCGCCGACAGGGAAAAAGCTTTCTTT
V: TRBV7-2; D: NA; size: NA; J: TRBJ1-4; CDR3: CASTPVRGEKLFF; DNA: TGTGCCAGCACCCCGGTCAGGGGAGAAAAACTGTTTTTT
V: TRBV2; D: TRBD1; size: NA; J: TRBJ1-6; CDR3: CASSGAQGARSPLHF; DNA: TGTGCCAGCAGTGGGGCACAGGGGGCACGGTCACCCCTCCACTTT
V: TRBV6-5; D: TRBD1; size: NA; J: TRBJ1-1; CDR3: CASSTYRGTGTEAFF; DNA: TGTGCCAGCAGTACCTACAGGGGTACGGGCACTGAAGCTTTCTTT
V: TRBV5-1; D: TRBD2; size: once; J: TRBJ2-1; CDR3: CASSLEAGDGYNEQFF; DNA: TGCGCCAGCAGCTTGGAGGCGGGGGATGGGTACAATGAGCAGTTCTTC
V: TRBV5-1; D: NA; size: NA; J: TRBJ2-5; CDR3: CASSPGVPQETQYF; DNA: TGCGCCAGCAGCCCGGGGGTCCCTCAAGAGACCCAGTACTTC
V: TRBV18; D: NA; size: NA; J: TRBJ1-1; CDR3: CASSGTLQAFF; DNA: TGTGCCAGCTCAGGGACATTACAAGCTTTCTTT
V: TRBV6-1; D: TRBD2; size: NA; J: TRBJ2-7; CDR3: CASSQAGGPGEQYF; DNA: TGTGCCAGCAGTCAAGCGGGAGGGCCGGGTGAGCAGTACTTC
V: TRBV5-4; D: NA; size: NA; J: TRBJ1-2; CDR3: CASSSGSAGLNVLGYGYTF; DNA: TGTGCCAGCAGCTCGGGGTCGGCGGGACTAAACGTGCTGGGTTATGGCTACACCTTC
V: TRBV29-1; D: NA; size: NA; J: TRBJ2-3; CDR3: CSVETDTSTDTQYF; DNA: TGCAGCGTGGAGACAGACACTAGCACAGATACGCAGTATTTT
V: TRBV15; D: TRBD1; size: NA; J: TRBJ2-1; CDR3: CATSGDRGVLNEQFF; DNA: TGTGCCACCAGCGGCGACAGGGGGGTATTGAATGAGCAGTTCTTC
V: TRBV19; D: TRBD1; size: once; J: TRBJ2-7; CDR3: CASSLQQGSPYEQYF; DNA: TGTGCCAGTAGCCTGCAACAGGGGTCACCCTACGAGCAGTACTTC
V: TRBV30; D: NA; size: NA; J: TRBJ1-4; CDR3: CAWRGGGRNEKLFF; DNA: TGTGCCTGGAGAGGGGGGGGACGGAATGAAAAACTGTTTTTT
V: TRBV12-3/TRBV12-4; D: NA; size: NA; J: TRBJ1-5; CDR3: CASQRALDQPQHF; DNA: TGTGCCAGCCAGCGAGCCCTTGATCAGCCCCAGCATTTT
V: TRBV11-1; D: NA; size: NA; J: TRBJ1-2; CDR3: CASSLDGPTGGYTF; DNA: TGTGCCAGCAGCTTGGACGGCCCGACGGGGGGCTACACCTTC
V: TRBV6-5; D: NA; size: NA; J: TRBJ1-5; CDR3: CASSYSGGDQPQHF; DNA: TGTGCCAGCAGTTACTCGGGGGGGGATCAGCCCCAGCATTTT
V: TRBV29-1; D: NA; size: NA; J: TRBJ2-6; CDR3: CSVLDWTGANVLTF; DNA: TGCAGCGTCCTTGACTGGACTGGGGCCAACGTCCTGACTTTC
V: TRBV5-5; D: TRBD2; size: NA; J: TRBJ2-7; CDR3: CASRRGAPGTHEQYF; DNA: TGTGCCAGCAGGCGGGGGGCCCCCGGGACTCACGAGCAGTACTTC
V: TRBV28; D: TRBD1; size: NA; J: TRBJ1-2; CDR3: CASSIDRGRTTNYGYTF; DNA: TGTGCCAGCAGCATAGACAGGGGGCGGACAACTAACTATGGCTACACCTTC
V: TRBV18; D: NA; size: NA; J: TRBJ2-7; CDR3: CASSPTGAGSEQYF; DNA: TGTGCCAGCTCACCCACGGGAGCAGGTAGTGAGCAGTACTTC
V: TRBV7-2; D: TRBD1; size: NA; J: TRBJ2-7; CDR3: CASSFRQGEQYF; DNA: TGTGCCAGCAGCTTTCGACAGGGGGAGCAGTACTTC
V: TRBV19; D: NA; size: NA; J: TRBJ2-7; CDR3: CASSMSSLSSYEQYF; DNA: TGTGCCAGTAGTATGTCTAGTTTAAGCTCCTACGAGCAGTACTTC
V: TRBV6-2/TRBV6-3; D: NA; size: NA; J: TRBJ1-5; CDR3: CASSSDTPRAQPQHF; DNA: TGTGCCAGCAGCTCAGACACCCCGAGGGCTCAGCCCCAGCATTTT
V: TRBV18; D: TRBD1; size: NA; J: TRBJ1-2; CDR3: CASSLTGDYGYTF; DNA: TGTGCCAGCTCCCTGACAGGGGACTATGGCTACACCTTC
V: TRBV27; D: TRBD1; size: NA; J: TRBJ1-2; CDR3: CASSPDRVGGYTF; DNA: TGTGCCAGCAGCCCGGACAGGGTGGGAGGCTACACCTTC
V: TRBV4-3; D: NA; size: NA; J: TRBJ2-6; CDR3: CASSQDPGTWSSGANVLTF; DNA: TGCGCCAGCAGCCAAGATCCCGGGACATGGAGCTCTGGGGCCAACGTCCTGACTTTC
V: TRBV10-3; D: NA; size: NA; J: TRBJ2-1; CDR3: CAISVTGLGNEQFF; DNA: TGTGCCATCAGTGTGACAGGTCTGGGCAATGAGCAGTTCTTC
V: TRBV6-2/TRBV6-3; D: NA; size: NA; J: TRBJ1-5; CDR3: CASSYGIVPQEPQHF; DNA: TGTGCCAGCAGTTACGGCATTGTTCCACAGGAGCCCCAGCATTTT
V: TRBV4-3; D: NA; size: few; J: TRBJ1-2; CDR3: CASSQGWGGIGYGYTF; DNA: TGCGCCAGCAGCCAAGGTTGGGGGGGGATCGGCTATGGCTACACCTTC
V: TRBV29-1; D: NA; size: NA; J: TRBJ2-7; CDR3: CSVEIQYEQYF; DNA: TGCAGCGTTGAGATCCAGTACGAGCAGTACTTC
V: TRBV14; D: TRBD2; size: NA; J: TRBJ2-3; CDR3: CASSPLAGISTDTQYF; DNA: TGTGCCAGCAGCCCTTTAGCGGGCATTAGCACAGATACGCAGTATTTT
V: TRBV6-5; D: NA; size: NA; J: TRBJ1-2; CDR3: CASSRGRRSYGYTF; DNA: TGTGCCAGCTCTAGGGGCAGGAGATCCTATGGCTACACCTTC
V: TRBV18; D: NA; size: NA; J: TRBJ2-2; CDR3: CASSPSGTGLTGELFF; DNA: TGTGCCAGCTCACCATCAGGAACAGGCTTAACCGGGGAGCTGTTTTTT
V: TRBV7-9; D: TRBD1; size: many; J: TRBJ2-1; CDR3: CASSPGLGTGYNEQFF; DNA: TGTGCCAGCAGCCCCGGATTGGGGACAGGCTACAATGAGCAGTTCTTC
V: TRBV6-5; D: NA; size: few; J: TRBJ2-7; CDR3: CASTLAHSYEQYF; DNA: TGTGCCAGCACCTTAGCGCACTCCTACGAGCAGTACTTC
V: TRBV6-2/TRBV6-3; D: NA; size: NA; J: TRBJ1-5; CDR3: CASSSRPSRPQHF; DNA: TGTGCCAGCAGTTCGAGACCGTCTAGGCCCCAGCATTTT